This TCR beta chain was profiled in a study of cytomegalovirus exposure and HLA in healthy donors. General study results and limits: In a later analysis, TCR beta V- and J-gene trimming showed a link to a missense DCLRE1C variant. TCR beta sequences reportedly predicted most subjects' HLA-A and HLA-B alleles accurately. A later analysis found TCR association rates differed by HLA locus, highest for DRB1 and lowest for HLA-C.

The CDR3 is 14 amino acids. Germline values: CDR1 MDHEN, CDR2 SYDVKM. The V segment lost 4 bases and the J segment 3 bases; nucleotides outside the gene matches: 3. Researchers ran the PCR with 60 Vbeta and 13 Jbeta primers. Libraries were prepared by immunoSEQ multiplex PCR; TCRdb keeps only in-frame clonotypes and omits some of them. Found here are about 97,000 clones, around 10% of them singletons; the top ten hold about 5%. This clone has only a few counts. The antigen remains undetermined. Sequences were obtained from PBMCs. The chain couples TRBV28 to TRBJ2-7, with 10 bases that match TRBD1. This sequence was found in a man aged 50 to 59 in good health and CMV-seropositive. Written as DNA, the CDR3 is TGTGCCAGCAGTTGGACAGGGGGGAGCTACGAGCAGTACTTC. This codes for CASSWTGGSYEQYF.